In its sample, the clone carrying this TCR beta chain was seen a few times. Its antigen is not known. Preparation of the TCRbeta library involved a method that used unique molecular identifiers. TCRdb reprocessed the PCR reads via MiXCR and lists one record per CDR3 protein. Of around 800,000 distinct CDR3 sequences listed, less than 20% are singletons. These data are taken from a study of T-cell reconstitution after alpha-beta-depleted transplantation in children. Study-wide findings and caveats: There were reportedly several hundred expanded graft clones from which alpha-beta T cells came about two months after transplant. T cells produced anew were the main source of T-cell counts and diversity one year after transplant.

The CDR3 is 13 amino acids. Trimming cost V 2 bases and J 1 base, with 5 bases left between them. This chain links TRBV12-3 or TRBV12-4 with TRBJ2-5; D ambiguous. The sequence came from a male patient younger than 18 who had a stem cell transplant for acute lymphoblastic leukemia, so the T cells may come from the graft donor. Sample: PBMCs, mostly from graft donor cells, taken 360 days after TCRalphabeta/CD19-depleted stem cell transplant. Written as DNA, the CDR3 is TGTGCCAGCAGTTTACACAGCCAAGAGACCCAGTACTTC. It specifies CASSLHSQETQYF.